In its sample, the clone carrying this T cell receptor (beta chain) was seen many times. As yet, its antigen is unknown. Looked up from germline, CDR1 is KGHSH and CDR2 is LQKENI. The CDR3 spans 14 residues. Trimming pared 2 bases from V and 0 bases from J, leaving 8 bases between. This specimen comes from a study of T-cell memory formation after mild COVID-19. Study background: Clusters of TCRs were largely donor specific. Findings and caveats of the study: Clones that shrank (day 15 to 85) were balanced CD4/CD8, whereas later expanders leaned CD4+.

Constant-segment primers were used for 5'RACE, and the resulting TCR alpha and TCR beta cDNA libraries carried sample barcodes and UMIs. TCRdb used MiXCR to reprocess the 5' RACE reads, holding one entry per CDR3 protein. The data show about 44,000 distinct CDR3 sequences, over 6.5% seen once. The gene calls are TRBV18 and TRBJ2-7; D remains unclear. This receptor was obtained from an adult who had mild COVID-19 (a few samples of this study predate the infection). Cell type and time point are not known. The sample comprised PBMCs or a T cell subset sorted from them (not recorded which). As DNA, the CDR3 is TGTGCCAGCTCACCAGGTGGAGTCTCCTACGAGCAGTACTTC. This codes for CASSPGGVSYEQYF.